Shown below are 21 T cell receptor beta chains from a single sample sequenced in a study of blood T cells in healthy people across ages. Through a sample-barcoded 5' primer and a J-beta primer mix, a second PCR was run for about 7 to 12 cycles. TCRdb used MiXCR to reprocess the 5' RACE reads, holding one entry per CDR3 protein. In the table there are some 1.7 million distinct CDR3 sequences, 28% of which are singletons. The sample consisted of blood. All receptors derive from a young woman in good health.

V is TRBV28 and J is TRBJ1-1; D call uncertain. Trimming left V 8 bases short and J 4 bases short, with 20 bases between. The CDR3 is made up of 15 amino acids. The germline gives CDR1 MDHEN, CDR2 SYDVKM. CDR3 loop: CASSEPWAGGTEAFF. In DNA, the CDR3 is TGTGCCAGCTCCGAACCATGGGCAGGAGGCACTGAAGCTTTCTTT.

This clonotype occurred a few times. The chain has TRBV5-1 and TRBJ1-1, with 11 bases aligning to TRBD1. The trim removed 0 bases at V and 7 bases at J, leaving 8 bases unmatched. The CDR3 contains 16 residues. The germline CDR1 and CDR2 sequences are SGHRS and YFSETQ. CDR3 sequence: CASSLGGTGGSGEAFF. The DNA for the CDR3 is TGCGCCAGCAGCTTGGGAGGGACAGGGGGTTCAGGTGAAGCTTTCTTT.

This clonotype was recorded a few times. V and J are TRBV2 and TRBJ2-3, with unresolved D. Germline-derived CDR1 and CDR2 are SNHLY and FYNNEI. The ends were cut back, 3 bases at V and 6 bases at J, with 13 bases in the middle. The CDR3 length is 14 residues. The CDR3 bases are TGTGCCAGCAGTGACTCTGCGGTCGTGGATACGCAGTATTTT. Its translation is CASSDSAVVDTQYF.

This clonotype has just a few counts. For the CDR3, the DNA is TGCAGTGTGTTTATGGCGGGGGGCTCCTACAATGAGCAGTTCTTC. This translates into CSVFMAGGSYNEQFF. The chain joins TRBV20-1 to TRBJ2-1, with 8 bases that match TRBD2. The CDR3 is 15 amino acids. V shed 7 bases and J 0 bases; nucleotides not matched to a gene: 8. The germline V gene has CDR1 DFQATT and CDR2 SNEGSKA (reference sequence).

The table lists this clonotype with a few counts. The CDR3 region is CASSFNPTGASSGANVLTF. The CDR3 nucleotides read TGCGCCAGCAGCTTTAATCCCACAGGGGCAAGCTCTGGGGCCAACGTCCTGACTTTC. V is TRBV5-1 and J is TRBJ2-6, with 7 bases lining up with TRBD1. The length of the CDR3 is 19 residues. After removal of 2 bases from V and 0 bases from J, the junction contained 11 bases not matched to a gene. The germline CDR1 and CDR2 sequences are SGHRS and YFSETQ.

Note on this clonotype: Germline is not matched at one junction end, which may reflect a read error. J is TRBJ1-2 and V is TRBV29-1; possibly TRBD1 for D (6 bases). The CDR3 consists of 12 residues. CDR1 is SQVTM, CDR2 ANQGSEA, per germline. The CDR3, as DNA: TGCAGCGTTCCAAGGGGGGTCTATGGCTACGCCTTC. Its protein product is CSVPRGVYGYAF.

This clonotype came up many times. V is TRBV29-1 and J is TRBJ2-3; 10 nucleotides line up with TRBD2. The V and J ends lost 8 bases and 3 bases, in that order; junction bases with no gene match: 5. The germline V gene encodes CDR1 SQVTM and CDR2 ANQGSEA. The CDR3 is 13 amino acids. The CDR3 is CSCGLADTDTQYF. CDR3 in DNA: TGCAGCTGCGGACTAGCGGATACAGATACGCAGTATTTT.

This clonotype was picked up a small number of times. The CDR3 DNA follows: TGCAGTGCTAGAGATCCGGGTGGACTAACTAATGAAAAACTGTTTTTT. As protein: CSARDPGGLTNEKLFF. The chain uses TRBV20-1 and TRBJ1-4; D call uncertain. CDR1 is DFQATT, CDR2 SNEGSKA, per germline (reference sequence). Trimming took 0 bases from V and 1 from J, leaving 12 bases between them. This CDR3 is built from 16 residues.

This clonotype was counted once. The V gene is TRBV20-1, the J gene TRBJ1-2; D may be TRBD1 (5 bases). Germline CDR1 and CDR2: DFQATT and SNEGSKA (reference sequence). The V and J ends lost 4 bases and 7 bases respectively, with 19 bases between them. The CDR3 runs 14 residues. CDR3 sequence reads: CSAIRDGGVIGYTF. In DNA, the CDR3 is TGCAGTGCTATCCGGGACGGCGGAGTCATTGGCTACACCTTC.

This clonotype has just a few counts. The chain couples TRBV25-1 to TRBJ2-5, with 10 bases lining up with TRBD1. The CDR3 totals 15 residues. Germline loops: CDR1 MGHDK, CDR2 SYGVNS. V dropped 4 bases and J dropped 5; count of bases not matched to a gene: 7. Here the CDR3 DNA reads TGTGCCAGCAGTGTCCCGACAGGGGGCTGGGAGACCCAGTACTTC. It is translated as CASSVPTGGWETQYF.

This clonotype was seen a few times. CDR3 nucleotides: TGTGCCAGCAGCTTAGCTACAGGATCTGGAAACACCATATATTTT. It is translated as CASSLATGSGNTIYF. This chain joins TRBV7-2 and TRBJ1-3; possibly TRBD1 for D (5 bases). CDR3 size: 15 residues. Germline assignment: CDR1 SGHTA and CDR2 FQGNSA. Trimming took 0 bases from V and 1 from J, leaving 7 bases between them.

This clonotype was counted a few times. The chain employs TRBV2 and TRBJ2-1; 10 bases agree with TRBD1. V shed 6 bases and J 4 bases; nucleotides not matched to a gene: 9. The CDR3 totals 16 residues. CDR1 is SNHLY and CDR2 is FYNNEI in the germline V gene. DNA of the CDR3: TGTGCCAGCAGGGACAGGGGGTCAGGTCTTTACAATGAGCAGTTCTTC. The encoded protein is CASRDRGSGLYNEQFF.

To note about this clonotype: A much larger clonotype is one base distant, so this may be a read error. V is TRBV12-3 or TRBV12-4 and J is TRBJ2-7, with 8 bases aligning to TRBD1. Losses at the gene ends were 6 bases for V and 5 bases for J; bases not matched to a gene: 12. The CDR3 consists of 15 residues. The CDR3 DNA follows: TGTGCCAGCAGCTTGCAACCGGGACAGGCCCACGAGCAGTACTTC. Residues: CASSLQPGQAHEQYF.

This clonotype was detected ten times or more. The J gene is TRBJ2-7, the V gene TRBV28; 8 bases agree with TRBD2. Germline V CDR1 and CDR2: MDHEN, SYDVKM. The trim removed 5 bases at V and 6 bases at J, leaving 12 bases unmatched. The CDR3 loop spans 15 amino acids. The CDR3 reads CASSPTGTRIPEQYF. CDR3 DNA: TGTGCCAGCAGTCCGACCGGGACTAGGATCCCCGAGCAGTACTTC.

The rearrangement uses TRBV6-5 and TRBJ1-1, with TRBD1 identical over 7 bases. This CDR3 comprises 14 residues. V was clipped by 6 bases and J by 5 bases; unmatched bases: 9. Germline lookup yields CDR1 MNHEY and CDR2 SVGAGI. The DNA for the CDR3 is TGTGCCAGCAGCCAGGACAGGCTGAGGACTGAAGCTTTCTTT. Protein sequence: CASSQDRLRTEAFF.

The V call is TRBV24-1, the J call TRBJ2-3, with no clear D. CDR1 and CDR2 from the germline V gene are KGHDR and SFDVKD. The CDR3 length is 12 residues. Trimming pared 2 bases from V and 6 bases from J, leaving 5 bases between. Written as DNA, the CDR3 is TGTGCCACCAGTGATTGGGCCGATACGCAGTATTTT. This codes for CATSDWADTQYF.

The CDR3 region has the DNA TGTGCCAGCAGTGTCGTGGACAGCTCCCTTTATGGCTACACCTTC. This codes for CASSVVDSSLYGYTF. The gene calls are TRBV6-4 and TRBJ1-2; TRBD1 is a possible D gene (6 bases). Germline V gene data show CDR1 as MRHNA and CDR2 as SNTAGT. The length of the CDR3 is 15 residues. Trimming stripped 4 bases from V and 5 bases from J, with 17 bases between.

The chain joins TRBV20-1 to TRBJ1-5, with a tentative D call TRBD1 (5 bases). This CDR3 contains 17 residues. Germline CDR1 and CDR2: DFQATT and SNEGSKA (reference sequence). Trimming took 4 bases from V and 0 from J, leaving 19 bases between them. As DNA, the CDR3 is TGCAGTGCTACTCCCCGGGGGAGTTTTTATAGCAATCAGCCCCAGCATTTT. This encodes CSATPRGSFYSNQPQHF.

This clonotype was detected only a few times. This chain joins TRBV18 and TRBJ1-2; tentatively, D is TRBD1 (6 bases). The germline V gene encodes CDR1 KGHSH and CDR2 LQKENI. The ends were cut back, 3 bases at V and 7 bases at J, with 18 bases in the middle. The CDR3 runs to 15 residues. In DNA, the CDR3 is TGTGCCAGCTCACCTTCAACCGGGACACAAGTTGGCTACACCTTC. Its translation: CASSPSTGTQVGYTF.

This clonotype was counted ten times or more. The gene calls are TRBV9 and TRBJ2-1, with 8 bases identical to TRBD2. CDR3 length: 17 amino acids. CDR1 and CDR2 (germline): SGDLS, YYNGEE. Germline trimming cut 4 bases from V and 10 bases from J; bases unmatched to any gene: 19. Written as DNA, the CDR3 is TGTGCCAGCAGCCCCCAATCGGGAGGGGCCCGTTCGGGGGAGCAGTTCTTC. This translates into CASSPQSGGARSGEQFF. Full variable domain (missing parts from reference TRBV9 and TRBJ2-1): DSGVTQTPKHLITATGQRVTLRCSPRSGDLSVYWYQQSLDQGLQFLIQYYNGEERAKGNILERFSAQQFPDLHSELNLSSLELGDSALYFCASSPQSGGARSGEQFFGPGTRLTVL.

The CDR3: CASSSSAGRGTEAFF. The CDR3 DNA reads TGTGCCAGCAGCTCCTCCGCGGGGCGTGGGACTGAAGCTTTCTTT. J is TRBJ1-1 and V is TRBV7-6; the D gene is possibly TRBD1 (5 bases). This CDR3 is 15 amino acids long. Germline V gene sequence: CDR1 SGHVS, CDR2 FNYEAQ. Between the trimmed V and J ends, which lost 4 bases and 5 bases, there was a span of 17 bases.